This TCR beta chain originates from a study of T cell responses to AZD1222 COVID-19 vaccine. Study findings and constraints: Researchers report vaccine-associated CD4 TCRs spanning spike, with dominance at 160-218 and 743-854. In all cases, repertoires were sampled only after the peak T cell response.

Deletions cut 4 bases from V and 10 bases from J, with 5 bases between. This CDR3 is 10 amino acids long. Germline V gene lookup returns CDR1 LGHNT and CDR2 FRNRAP. As regards this clone: No antigen is known for it.

The protocol was immunoSEQ multiplex PCR, while the TCRdb copy is restricted to in-frame clones and leaves out a portion. The table has roughly 150,000 clones, about 91% seen once. V is TRBV12-5 and J is TRBJ2-1, with D possibly TRBD1 on 5 matching bases. The sequencing here drew on peripheral blood, taken 28 days after the second AZD1222 dose. The receptor's source is an adult who received the AZD1222 COVID-19 vaccine. The CDR3 loop is CASGWTEQFF. The CDR3, as DNA: TGTGCTAGTGGTTGGACAGAGCAGTTCTTC.